This T cell receptor (beta chain) was captured in a study of T cells after yellow fever vaccination. Using its own MiXCR run on the 5' RACE reads, TCRdb lists one record per CDR3 protein. There are hundreds of thousands of distinct CDR3 sequences in the sample; around a sixth occur only once, and 18% lies in the top ten. This clonotype came up a few times. Trimming took 0 bases from V and 6 from J; bases not matched to a gene: 5. Looked up from germline, CDR1 is SGDLS and CDR2 is YYNGEE. The CDR3 runs to 15 residues. The sample was PBMCs, taken before the yellow fever booster vaccination. This rearrangement joins TRBV9 to TRBJ2-1, with 8 bases that match TRBD2. The clonotype comes from a man in his late teens or twenties who received the YFV17D yellow fever vaccine. CDR3 bases: TGTGCCAGCAGCGTAGCTGGAGCGGGGGTCAATGAGCAGTTCTTC. Its translation: CASSVAGAGVNEQFF.